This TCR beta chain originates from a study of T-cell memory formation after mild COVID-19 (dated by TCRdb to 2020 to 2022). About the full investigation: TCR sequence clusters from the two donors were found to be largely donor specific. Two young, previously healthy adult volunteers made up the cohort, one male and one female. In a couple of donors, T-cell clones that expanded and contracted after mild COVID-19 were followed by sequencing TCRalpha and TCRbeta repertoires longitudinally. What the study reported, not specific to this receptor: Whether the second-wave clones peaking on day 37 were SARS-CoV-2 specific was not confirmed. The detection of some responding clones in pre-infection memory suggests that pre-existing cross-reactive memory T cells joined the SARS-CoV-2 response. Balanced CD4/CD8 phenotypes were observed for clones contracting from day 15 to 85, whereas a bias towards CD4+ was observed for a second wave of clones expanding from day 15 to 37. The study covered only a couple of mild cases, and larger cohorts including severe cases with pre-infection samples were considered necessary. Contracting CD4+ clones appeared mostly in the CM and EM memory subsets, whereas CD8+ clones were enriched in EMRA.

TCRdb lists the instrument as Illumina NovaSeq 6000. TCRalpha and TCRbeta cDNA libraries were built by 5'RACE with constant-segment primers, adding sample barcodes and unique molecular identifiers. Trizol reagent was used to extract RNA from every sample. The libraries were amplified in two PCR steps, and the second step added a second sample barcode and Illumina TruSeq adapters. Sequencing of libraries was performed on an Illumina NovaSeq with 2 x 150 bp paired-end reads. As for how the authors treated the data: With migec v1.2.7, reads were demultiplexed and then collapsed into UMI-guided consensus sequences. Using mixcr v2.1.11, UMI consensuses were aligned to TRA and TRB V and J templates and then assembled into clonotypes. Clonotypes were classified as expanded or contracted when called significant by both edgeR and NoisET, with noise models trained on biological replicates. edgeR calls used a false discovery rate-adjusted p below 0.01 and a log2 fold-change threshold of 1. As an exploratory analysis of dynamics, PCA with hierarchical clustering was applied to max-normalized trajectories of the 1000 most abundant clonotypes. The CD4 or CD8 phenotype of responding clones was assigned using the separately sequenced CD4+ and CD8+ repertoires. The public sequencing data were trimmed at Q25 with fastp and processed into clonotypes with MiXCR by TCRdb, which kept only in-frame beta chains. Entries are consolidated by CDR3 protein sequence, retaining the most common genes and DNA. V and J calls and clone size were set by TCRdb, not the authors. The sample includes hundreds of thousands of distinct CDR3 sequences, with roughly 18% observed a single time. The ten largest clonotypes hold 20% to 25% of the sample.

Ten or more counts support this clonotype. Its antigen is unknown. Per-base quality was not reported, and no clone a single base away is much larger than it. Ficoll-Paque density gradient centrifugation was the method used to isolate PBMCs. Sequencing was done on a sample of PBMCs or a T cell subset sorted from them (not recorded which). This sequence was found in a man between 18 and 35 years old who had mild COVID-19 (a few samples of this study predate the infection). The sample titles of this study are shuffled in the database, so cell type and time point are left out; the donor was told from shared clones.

The DNA sequence reads TGTGCCAGTAGGACCGCGATACAAGAGACCCAGTACTTC. Translated, this is CASRTAIQETQYF. The sequence links TRBV12-3 or TRBV12-4 to TRBJ2-5, with the D segment identity uncertain. V drops 9 bases and J drops 2 bases, leaving 13 bases in between. The CDR3 measures 13 amino acids from cysteine to phenylalanine. The CDR3 DNA has 39 bases and is translated from base 1.